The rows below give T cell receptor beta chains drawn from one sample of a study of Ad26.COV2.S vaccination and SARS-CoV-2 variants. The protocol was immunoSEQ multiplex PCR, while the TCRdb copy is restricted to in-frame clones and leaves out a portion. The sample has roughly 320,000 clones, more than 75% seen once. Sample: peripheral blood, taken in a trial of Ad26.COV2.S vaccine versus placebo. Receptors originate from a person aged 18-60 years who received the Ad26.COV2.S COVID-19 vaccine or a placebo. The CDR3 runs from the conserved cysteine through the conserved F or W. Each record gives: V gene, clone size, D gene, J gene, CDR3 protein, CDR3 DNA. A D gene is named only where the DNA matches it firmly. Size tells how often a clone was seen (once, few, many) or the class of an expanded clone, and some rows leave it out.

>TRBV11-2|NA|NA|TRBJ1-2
CASSSNSGPTNYGYTF
TGTGCCAGCAGCTCGAACTCGGGGCCTACTAACTATGGCTACACCTTC
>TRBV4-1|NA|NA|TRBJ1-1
CASSLSEGDTEAFF
TGCGCCAGCAGCCTCTCTGAGGGGGACACTGAAGCTTTCTTT
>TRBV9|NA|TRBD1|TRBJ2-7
CASSVGQGNEQYF
TGTGCCAGCAGCGTGGGACAGGGAAACGAGCAGTACTTC
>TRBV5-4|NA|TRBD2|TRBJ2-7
CASSWEGRDYEQYF
TGTGCCAGCAGCTGGGAGGGGAGGGACTACGAGCAGTACTTC
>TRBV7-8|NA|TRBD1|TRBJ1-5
CASSLARDRGRPQHF
TGTGCCAGCAGCTTAGCACGGGACAGGGGTCGGCCCCAGCATTTT
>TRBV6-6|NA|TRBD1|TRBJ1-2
CASKGQGQGDTF
TGTGCCAGCAAGGGACAGGGCCAAGGCGACACCTTC
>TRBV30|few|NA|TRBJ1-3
CAWSVQVSGNTIYF
TGTGCCTGGAGTGTACAGGTCTCTGGAAACACCATATATTTT
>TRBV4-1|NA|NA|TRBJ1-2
CASSQGYGYTF
TGCGCCAGCAGCCAAGGCTATGGCTACACCTTC
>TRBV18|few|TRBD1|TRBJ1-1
CASSPRQGEAFF
TGTGCCAGCTCACCCAGACAGGGGGAAGCTTTCTTT
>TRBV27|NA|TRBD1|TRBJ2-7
CASRTGQGFYEQYF
TGTGCCAGCAGAACCGGACAGGGGTTCTACGAGCAGTACTTC
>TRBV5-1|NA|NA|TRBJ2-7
CASTQGKEQYF
TGCGCCAGCACCCAGGGGAAAGAGCAGTACTTC
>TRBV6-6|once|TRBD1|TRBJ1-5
CASSIGQVTHF
TGTGCCAGCAGTATTGGACAGGTAACGCATTTT
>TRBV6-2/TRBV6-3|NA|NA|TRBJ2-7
CASSMTHYEQYF
TGTGCCAGCAGCATGACCCATTACGAGCAGTACTTC
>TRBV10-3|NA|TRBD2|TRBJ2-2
CAISRTSGLEGGELFF
TGTGCCATCAGTCGAACCTCGGGACTAGAGGGGGGGGAGCTGTTTTTT
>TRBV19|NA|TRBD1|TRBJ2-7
CASSSLGTVSSYEQYF
TGTGCCAGTAGTTCCTTAGGGACAGTCAGCTCCTACGAGCAGTACTTC
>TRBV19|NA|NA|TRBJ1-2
CASRGGGLFVALDYGYTF
TGTGCCAGTAGGGGAGGCGGACTATTTGTTGCTCTGGACTATGGCTACACCTTC
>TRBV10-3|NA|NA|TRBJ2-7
CAIKSTGTYEQYF
TGTGCCATCAAAAGTACAGGTACCTACGAGCAGTACTTC
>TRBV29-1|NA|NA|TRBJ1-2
CSVEEGLNGYTF
TGCAGCGTTGAAGAGGGGCTTAATGGCTACACCTTC
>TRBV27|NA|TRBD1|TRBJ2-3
CASSRDRGQYDTDTQYF
TGTGCCAGCAGTCGGGACAGGGGGCAATACGACACAGATACGCAGTATTTT
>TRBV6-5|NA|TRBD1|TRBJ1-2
CASSSGQVFYGYTF
TGTGCCAGCAGCTCCGGACAGGTCTTCTATGGCTACACCTTC